This TCR beta chain was retrieved from a study of blood T cell repertoires in COVID-19. V was clipped by 0 bases and J by 2 bases, with 4 bases between them. The length of the CDR3 is 13 residues. Per the germline V gene, CDR1 is MNHEY and CDR2 is SVGAGI. Generated by immunoSEQ multiplex PCR, the TCRdb table keeps only in-frame clones and is missing some. The table shows approximately 220,000 clones, with around 82% occurring only once. The chain combines TRBV6-5 with TRBJ1-1; D not certain. The sequenced material came from PBMCs or T cells enriched from blood (not recorded which). The sequence was collected from a woman between 35 and 50 years old with acute COVID-19. This CDR3 is CASSYSTNTEAFF. The CDR3 DNA reads TGTGCCAGCAGTTACTCTACAAACACTGAAGCTTTCTTT.